These 3 T cell receptor beta chains originate from one sample sequenced in a study of shared clonotypes between healthy human individuals. The naive CD8 fraction comprised CD45RO-negative cells positively selected for CCR7 and excluded terminally differentiated effector memory CD45RA+ cells. Clones were read by immunoSEQ multiplex PCR, and TCRdb kept only the in-frame ones, dropping some. The table has a few million clones, 93% seen once; the top ten hold around 1.8%. Sequenced sample: naive CD8+ T cells from PBMCs. The receptors shown here come from a man younger than 35 in good health. Some clones in this sample may be carry-over from other donors' samples.

The gene calls are TRBV5-8 and TRBJ2-3; no firm D call. This CDR3 is 10 amino acids long. The V end lost 3 bases, the J end lost 6 bases, and 2 bases lay between the germline ends. Germline V gene lookup returns CDR1 SGHTS and CDR2 YDEGEE. Here the CDR3 reads CASSWDTQYF. CDR3 nucleotide sequence: TGTGCCAGCAGCTGGGATACGCAGTATTTT.

The rearrangement links TRBV5-1 to TRBJ2-7; 9 positions match TRBD1. This CDR3 region has 16 residues. Looked up from germline, CDR1 is SGHRS and CDR2 is YFSETQ. J gave up 4 bases and V 7 bases, and 15 bases lay outside the gene matches. The CDR3 sequence is CASGRDATGTGYEQYF. The CDR3 coding sequence is TGCGCCAGCGGTAGAGATGCGACCGGGACAGGGTACGAGCAGTACTTC.

This chain links TRBV27 with TRBJ1-1, with D perhaps TRBD1 (6 bases). Trimming left V 3 bases short and J 4 bases short, with 12 bases between. This CDR3 is built from 14 residues. Germline V gives CDR1 MNHEY, CDR2 SMNVEV (reference sequence). The DNA for the CDR3 is TGTGCCAGCAGTTTTGGGGGCATGGGCACTGAAGCTTTCTTT. It yields the protein CASSFGGMGTEAFF.